Listed below are T cell receptor beta chains from one sample, sequenced in a study of T-cell memory formation after mild COVID-19. MiXCR, applied by TCRdb to the 5' RACE reads, yields one record per CDR3 protein. The sample lists more than 100,000 distinct CDR3 sequences, 5% to 6.5% occurring once. Material: PBMCs or a T cell subset sorted from them (not recorded which). Receptors originate from an adult woman who had mild COVID-19 (a few samples of this study predate the infection). Cell type and time point are not known. The CDR3 runs from the conserved cysteine through the conserved F or W. D genes are given only for firm matches. Size tells how often a clone was seen (once, few, many) or the class of an expanded clone, and some rows leave it out.

length: 14; V: TRBV5-1; J: TRBJ2-7; D: .; size: few; CDR3: CASGPRTLPYEQYF; DNA: TGCGCCAGCGGTCCCCGGACTCTTCCCTACGAGCAGTACTTC
length: 13; V: TRBV7-6; J: TRBJ2-5; D: .; size: few; CDR3: CASSLVYLETQYF; DNA: TGTGCCAGCAGCTTAGTTTATCTAGAGACCCAGTACTTC
length: 15; V: TRBV12-3/TRBV12-4; J: TRBJ1-1; D: .; size: many; CDR3: CASSLEGRVNTEAFF; DNA: TGTGCCAGCAGTTTAGAGGGCAGGGTGAACACTGAAGCTTTCTTT
length: 16; V: TRBV20-1; J: TRBJ2-3; D: TRBD1; size: many; CDR3: CSARPSGQMFTDTQYF; DNA: TGCAGTGCTAGGCCGTCGGGACAGATGTTCACAGATACGCAGTATTTT
length: 13; V: TRBV7-9; J: TRBJ2-1; D: .; size: many; CDR3: CASRDGTAGQQFF; DNA: TGTGCCAGCAGGGATGGGACTGCGGGGCAGCAGTTCTTC
length: 13; V: TRBV7-2; J: TRBJ2-1; D: .; size: few; CDR3: CASSLYAINEQFF; DNA: TGTGCCAGCAGCTTATATGCGATCAATGAGCAGTTCTTC
length: 13; V: TRBV30; J: TRBJ1-2; D: TRBD1; size: .; CDR3: CAWSRDRGYGYTF; DNA: TGTGCCTGGAGTCGTGACAGGGGGTATGGCTACACCTTC
length: 14; V: TRBV2; J: TRBJ1-1; D: TRBD1; size: .; CDR3: CATTMGGRTGEAFF; DNA: TGTGCCACCACGATGGGGGGGCGGACAGGTGAAGCTTTCTTT
length: 13; V: TRBV29-1; J: TRBJ1-1; D: .; size: .; CDR3: CSVGRGTNTEAFF; DNA: TGCAGCGTTGGACGGGGTACGAACACTGAAGCTTTCTTT
length: 18; V: TRBV18; J: TRBJ2-1; D: .; size: .; CDR3: CASSPRRGPERRDNEQFF; DNA: TGTGCCAGCTCACCACGACGCGGCCCCGAGCGGAGAGACAATGAGCAGTTCTTC
length: 11; V: TRBV20-1; J: TRBJ2-7; D: TRBD2; size: .; CDR3: CSAGPSGEQYF; DNA: TGCAGTGCTGGGCCTAGCGGCGAGCAGTACTTC
length: 15; V: TRBV15; J: TRBJ2-5; D: TRBD2; size: many; CDR3: CATSPRTSGQETQYF; DNA: TGTGCCACCAGCCCTCGGACTAGCGGACAAGAGACCCAGTACTTC
length: 16; V: TRBV24-1; J: TRBJ2-1; D: TRBD2; size: few; CDR3: CATSDRRGGSYNEQFF; DNA: TGTGCCACCAGTGATAGGCGCGGCGGGAGCTACAATGAGCAGTTCTTC
length: 15; V: TRBV25-1; J: TRBJ1-2; D: .; size: .; CDR3: CASSISGVRNYGYTF; DNA: TGTGCCAGCAGCATCAGTGGAGTTAGAAACTATGGCTACACCTTC
length: 19; V: TRBV7-8; J: TRBJ1-5; D: TRBD1; size: few; CDR3: CASSLLGGGLSNQNQPQHF; DNA: TGTGCCAGCAGCTTGTTAGGGGGCGGGCTATCCAACCAAAATCAGCCCCAGCATTTT
length: 15; V: TRBV11-1; J: TRBJ2-1; D: TRBD1; size: many; CDR3: CASSHDRGAYNEQFF; DNA: TGTGCCAGCAGCCACGACAGGGGGGCCTACAATGAGCAGTTCTTC
length: 13; V: TRBV6-5; J: TRBJ2-3; D: .; size: many; CDR3: CASRGPGADTQYF; DNA: TGTGCCAGCAGGGGGCCCGGAGCCGATACGCAGTATTTT
length: 15; V: TRBV7-2; J: TRBJ2-7; D: .; size: many; CDR3: CASSFRQSVGYEQYF; DNA: TGTGCCAGCAGCTTTCGACAGTCGGTGGGCTACGAGCAGTACTTC
length: 16; V: TRBV18; J: TRBJ2-4; D: .; size: .; CDR3: CASSPPNDGSKNIQYF; DNA: TGTGCCAGCTCACCACCGAATGACGGGTCCAAAAACATTCAGTACTTC
length: 16; V: TRBV11-2; J: TRBJ1-2; D: .; size: .; CDR3: CASSPTWTGPNYGYTF; DNA: TGTGCCAGCAGCCCCACATGGACCGGCCCCAACTATGGCTACACCTTC
length: 13; V: TRBV24-1; J: TRBJ2-1; D: TRBD1; size: .; CDR3: CATSDQGQNEQFF; DNA: TGTGCCACCAGTGACCAGGGACAGAATGAGCAGTTCTTC
length: 15; V: TRBV4-2; J: TRBJ2-7; D: TRBD2; size: few; CDR3: CASSQGAGGVYEQYF; DNA: TGTGCCAGCAGCCAGGGAGCGGGAGGGGTATACGAGCAGTACTTC
length: 15; V: TRBV5-6; J: TRBJ1-2; D: .; size: many; CDR3: CASSPRQTRGYGYTF; DNA: TGTGCCAGCAGCCCTCGACAGACACGGGGCTATGGCTACACCTTC
length: 19; V: TRBV4-2; J: TRBJ2-6; D: TRBD2; size: many; CDR3: CASSQDSGTSISGANVLTF; DNA: TGTGCCAGCAGCCAAGATAGCGGGACTAGCATCTCTGGGGCCAACGTCCTGACTTTC
length: 15; V: TRBV6-5; J: TRBJ2-5; D: .; size: .; CDR3: CASSSTTRRGETQYF; DNA: TGTGCCAGCAGTTCAACGACCAGGAGGGGAGAGACCCAGTACTTC
length: 14; V: TRBV14; J: TRBJ1-1; D: .; size: few; CDR3: CASSQRHLNTEAFF; DNA: TGTGCCAGCAGCCAGCGGCATTTAAACACTGAAGCTTTCTTT
length: 14; V: TRBV12-3/TRBV12-4; J: TRBJ1-2; D: .; size: .; CDR3: CASIHLVGGNGYTF; DNA: TGTGCCAGCATTCACCTCGTAGGGGGGAATGGCTACACCTTC
length: 15; V: TRBV12-3/TRBV12-4; J: TRBJ1-6; D: TRBD1; size: .; CDR3: CASRLNRQGNSPLHF; DNA: TGTGCCAGCAGACTAAATCGACAGGGAAATTCACCCCTCCACTTT
length: 13; V: TRBV7-9; J: TRBJ2-2; D: .; size: many; CDR3: CATPPGYTGELFF; DNA: TGTGCCACCCCGCCGGGTTACACCGGGGAGCTGTTTTTT
length: 16; V: TRBV7-9; J: TRBJ2-5; D: TRBD2; size: .; CDR3: CASSLPSGRYQETQYF; DNA: TGTGCCAGCAGCCTCCCTAGCGGGAGGTACCAAGAGACCCAGTACTTC
length: 15; V: TRBV18; J: TRBJ1-1; D: TRBD1; size: .; CDR3: CASSLGQGISTEAFF; DNA: TGTGCCAGCTCACTCGGACAGGGGATATCGACTGAAGCTTTCTTT
length: 20; V: TRBV12-3/TRBV12-4; J: TRBJ2-3; D: TRBD2; size: .; CDR3: CASESDPGLAGGEGTDTQYF; DNA: TGTGCCAGCGAGTCCGACCCGGGACTAGCGGGAGGGGAGGGCACAGATACGCAGTATTTT
length: 13; V: TRBV29-1; J: TRBJ2-7; D: .; size: many; CDR3: CSVAKTAAHEQYF; DNA: TGCAGCGTTGCAAAGACAGCAGCCCACGAGCAGTACTTC
length: 16; V: TRBV4-1; J: TRBJ2-7; D: TRBD2; size: .; CDR3: CASTAWPSGPAYEQYF; DNA: TGCGCCAGCACGGCTTGGCCTAGCGGGCCAGCCTACGAGCAGTACTTC
length: 15; V: TRBV30; J: TRBJ2-7; D: TRBD1; size: few; CDR3: CAWRENRGLSYEQYF; DNA: TGTGCCTGGAGGGAAAACAGGGGCCTCTCCTACGAGCAGTACTTC
length: 13; V: TRBV27; J: TRBJ1-2; D: .; size: few; CDR3: CASSLAGHGGYTF; DNA: TGTGCCAGCAGTTTGGCAGGGCATGGTGGCTACACCTTC
length: 15; V: TRBV9; J: TRBJ2-7; D: .; size: .; CDR3: CASSPGIRRPYEQYF; DNA: TGTGCCAGCAGCCCGGGCATACGGCGGCCCTACGAGCAGTACTTC
length: 14; V: TRBV20-1; J: TRBJ2-1; D: TRBD2; size: few; CDR3: CSAAPGLAGDKQFF; DNA: TGCAGTGCCGCCCCGGGACTAGCGGGAGACAAGCAGTTCTTC
length: 14; V: TRBV6-6; J: TRBJ2-5; D: TRBD2; size: .; CDR3: CASTSGGNQETQYF; DNA: TGTGCCAGCACCTCCGGGGGGAACCAAGAGACCCAGTACTTC
length: 13; V: TRBV12-3/TRBV12-4; J: TRBJ2-5; D: .; size: few; CDR3: CASSFTGRETQYF; DNA: TGTGCCAGCAGTTTCACAGGGAGAGAGACCCAGTACTTC
length: 18; V: TRBV12-3/TRBV12-4; J: TRBJ2-7; D: TRBD2; size: few; CDR3: CASSLGSGLAQGTYEQYF; DNA: TGTGCCAGCAGTTTAGGCTCCGGACTAGCGCAGGGGACCTACGAGCAGTACTTC
length: 15; V: TRBV9; J: TRBJ2-3; D: .; size: .; CDR3: CASSVHPSGTDTQYF; DNA: TGTGCCAGCAGCGTTCACCCTAGCGGCACAGATACGCAGTATTTT
length: 18; V: TRBV9; J: TRBJ2-3; D: TRBD2; size: few; CDR3: CASSPRTSGGPSTDTQYF; DNA: TGTGCCAGCAGCCCGCGGACTAGCGGGGGGCCTAGCACAGATACGCAGTATTTT
length: 13; V: TRBV9; J: TRBJ2-5; D: .; size: .; CDR3: CASSVGWQETQYF; DNA: TGTGCCAGCAGCGTAGGATGGCAAGAGACCCAGTACTTC
length: 15; V: TRBV7-2; J: TRBJ2-3; D: .; size: .; CDR3: CASSLGLAATDTQYF; DNA: TGTGCCAGCAGCTTAGGTTTGGCGGCCACAGATACGCAGTATTTT
length: 16; V: TRBV6-5; J: TRBJ2-3; D: .; size: .; CDR3: CASSYWDGLGTDTQYF; DNA: TGTGCCAGCAGTTACTGGGACGGATTGGGCACAGATACGCAGTATTTT
length: 16; V: TRBV12-3/TRBV12-4; J: TRBJ1-1; D: .; size: few; CDR3: CASSPGVSFMNTEAFF; DNA: TGTGCCAGCAGTCCCGGTGTCAGCTTTATGAACACTGAAGCTTTCTTT
length: 16; V: TRBV11-2; J: TRBJ2-5; D: TRBD2; size: few; CDR3: CASSPAASGHQETQYF; DNA: TGTGCCAGCAGCCCTGCGGCTAGCGGGCATCAAGAGACCCAGTACTTC
length: 13; V: TRBV7-2; J: TRBJ2-7; D: .; size: .; CDR3: CASSLGPPDEQYF; DNA: TGTGCCAGCAGCTTGGGACCCCCGGACGAGCAGTACTTC
length: 15; V: TRBV5-5; J: TRBJ1-1; D: .; size: .; CDR3: CASSKEQGVNTEAFF; DNA: TGTGCCAGCAGCAAGGAACAGGGCGTGAACACTGAAGCTTTCTTT
length: 14; V: TRBV2; J: TRBJ1-2; D: .; size: few; CDR3: CASSEGYPVLGYTF; DNA: TGTGCCAGCAGTGAAGGTTACCCGGTTCTTGGCTACACCTTC
length: 16; V: TRBV5-5; J: TRBJ2-7; D: TRBD2; size: many; CDR3: CASSFPRAGGTYEQYF; DNA: TGTGCCAGCAGCTTCCCCCGAGCGGGGGGGACCTACGAGCAGTACTTC